Listed below are T cell receptor beta chains from one sample, sequenced in a study of CD8+CD57+ T cells in acquired aplastic anemia. TCRdb independently ran MiXCR on the reads; one entry per CDR3 protein. The sample holds around 150,000 distinct CDR3 sequences; 41% are singletons and the top ten take roughly 8.9%. Sequenced input: sorted CD4+, CD8+, or CD8+CD57+ T cells (not recorded which) from PBMCs. These receptors all come from a human donor in good health, serving as a control. Both conserved end residues are part of each CDR3. A D gene is named only where the DNA matches it firmly. Clone size, where shown, is once, few, many, or a class for clones that have expanded.

d_gene	v_gene	j_gene	abundance	CDR3aa	CDR3nt
NA	TRBV30	TRBJ2-6	NA	CARSLSDSGANVLTF	TGTGCCCGGAGTCTATCGGACTCTGGGGCCAACGTCCTGACTTTC
TRBD2	TRBV7-9	TRBJ2-3	many	CASSLMASGHTDTQYF	TGTGCCAGCAGCTTAATGGCTAGCGGGCACACAGATACGCAGTATTTT
NA	TRBV19	TRBJ1-5	NA	CASTSTANQPQHF	TGTGCCAGTACCTCGACAGCTAATCAGCCCCAGCATTTT
NA	TRBV2	TRBJ2-7	few	CASRGLREQYF	TGTGCCAGCAGAGGGCTACGCGAGCAGTACTTC
NA	TRBV12-5	TRBJ1-1	NA	CASVLDGTMNTEAFF	TGTGCTAGTGTCCTAGACGGCACCATGAACACTGAAGCTTTCTTT
TRBD1	TRBV4-1	TRBJ1-4	many	CASSQVLTGGRKLFF	TGCGCCAGCAGCCAAGTGCTGACAGGGGGAAGGAAACTGTTTTTT
NA	TRBV7-9	TRBJ2-7	NA	CASSLYAEQYF	TGTGCCAGCAGCTTATACGCCGAGCAGTACTTC
TRBD1	TRBV29-1	TRBJ2-7	many	CSVAGTGIFYEQYF	TGCAGCGTGGCCGGGACAGGGATCTTCTACGAGCAGTACTTC
NA	TRBV28	TRBJ1-2	NA	CASRTRQVSYGYTF	TGTGCCAGCAGGACTAGACAGGTCTCCTATGGCTACACCTTC
NA	TRBV25-1	TRBJ1-4	NA	CASSEQGKQKLFF	TGTGCCAGCAGTGAGCAGGGAAAGCAAAAACTGTTTTTT
NA	TRBV20-1	TRBJ1-4	many	CSARDGTGRKLFF	TGCAGTGCTAGAGATGGTACAGGGAGGAAACTGTTTTTT
NA	TRBV3-1	TRBJ2-3	NA	CASSQDVWGGAFF	TGTGCCAGCAGCCAAGATGTGTGGGGGGGGGCCTTTTTT
NA	TRBV24-1	TRBJ1-5	few	CATSTQGNQPQHF	TGTGCCACCAGTACCCAGGGAAATCAGCCCCAGCATTTT
NA	TRBV10-3	TRBJ1-1	once	CAIKLQGGSTEAFF	TGTGCCATCAAGCTACAGGGAGGGTCCACTGAAGCTTTCTTT
TRBD1	TRBV2	TRBJ1-5	NA	CASSKRTGINQPQHF	TGTGCCAGCAGTAAAAGGACAGGAATCAATCAGCCCCAGCATTTT
TRBD1	TRBV4-1	TRBJ1-6	many	CASSLRGTGDNSPLHF	TGCGCCAGCAGCCTCCGAGGGACAGGGGATAATTCACCCCTCCACTTT
NA	TRBV11-2	TRBJ1-5	many	CATGRSNQPQHF	TGTGCCACTGGTCGTAGCAATCAGCCCCAGCATTTT
NA	TRBV20-1	TRBJ2-7	NA	CSASIRGGISYEQYF	TGCAGTGCTAGCATCAGGGGGGGGATCTCCTACGAGCAGTACTTC
TRBD1	TRBV11-2	TRBJ1-2	few	CASSLEPGQVFHGYTF	TGTGCCAGCAGCTTAGAACCGGGACAGGTCTTCCATGGCTACACCTTC
NA	TRBV7-9	TRBJ2-7	once	CVSSQVFSRSGQYF	TGTGTCAGCAGCCAAGTTTTCAGCCGAAGCGGGCAGTACTTC
NA	TRBV30	TRBJ1-1	many	CAWSVAAGTEAFF	TGTGCCTGGAGTGTAGCGGCAGGCACTGAAGCTTTCTTT
NA	TRBV12-3/TRBV12-4	TRBJ2-7	NA	CASRPDARYEQYF	TGTGCCAGCAGGCCGGACGCTCGCTACGAGCAGTACTTC
NA	TRBV29-1	TRBJ2-7	NA	CSVDTLYEQYF	TGCAGCGTTGACACTCTCTACGAGCAGTACTTC
NA	TRBV10-3	TRBJ1-3	once	CAISETVNSGNTTYF	TGTGCCATCAGTGAAACAGTCAACTCTGGAAACACCACATATTTT
NA	TRBV4-3	TRBJ2-3	NA	CASSQGLGTDTQYF	TGCGCCAGCAGCCAAGGACTGGGCACAGATACGCAGTATTTT
TRBD1	TRBV5-1	TRBJ2-5	few	CASTRTGLEWTETQYF	TGCGCCAGCACCAGGACAGGGTTGGAATGGACGGAGACCCAGTACTTC
NA	TRBV29-1	TRBJ1-1	NA	CSVEVGGATEAFF	TGCAGCGTTGAAGTAGGAGGGGCCACTGAAGCTTTCTTT
TRBD1	TRBV10-3	TRBJ2-7	NA	CAIRPTGGLSYEQYF	TGTGCCATCAGACCGACAGGGGGCCTTTCCTACGAGCAGTACTTC
TRBD1	TRBV24-1	TRBJ1-2	many	CATEVVDRFYGYTF	TGTGCCACCGAGGTCGTGGACAGGTTCTATGGCTACACCTTC
NA	TRBV29-1	TRBJ2-7	NA	CSVVADTYEQYF	TGCAGCGTTGTCGCCGATACCTACGAGCAGTACTTC
NA	TRBV7-2	TRBJ1-6	NA	CASRTVLGSPLHF	TGTGCCAGCAGAACAGTGCTTGGTTCACCCCTCCACTTT
TRBD2	TRBV2	TRBJ2-7	NA	CASRRLAGNYEQYF	TGTGCCAGCAGGAGACTAGCGGGGAACTACGAGCAGTACTTC
TRBD1	TRBV20-1	TRBJ1-2	many	CSALSGTDLYGYTF	TGCAGTGCGCTATCCGGGACAGACCTCTATGGCTACACCTTC
NA	TRBV11-1	TRBJ2-1	NA	CASSRQGGPGNEQFF	TGTGCCAGCAGTCGGCAGGGGGGGCCCGGGAATGAGCAGTTCTTC
NA	TRBV6-7	TRBJ1-1	many	CASSYSKGAFF	TGTGCCAGCAGTTACTCGAAGGGAGCTTTCTTT
NA	TRBV6-1	TRBJ1-4	NA	CASRRGSEKLFF	TGTGCCAGCAGACGGGGGAGTGAAAAACTGTTCTTT
TRBD1	TRBV9	TRBJ2-5	NA	CASTGPRDRGETQYF	TGTGCCAGCACAGGCCCCCGGGACAGGGGAGAGACCCAGTACTTC
NA	TRBV18	TRBJ1-5	few	CASAIVLNQPQHF	TGTGCCAGCGCCATCGTGCTAAATCAGCCCCAGCATTTT
NA	TRBV5-1	TRBJ1-1	many	CASSLGSLVTGTEAFF	TGCGCCAGCAGCTTGGGTAGTCTCGTTACGGGCACTGAAGCTTTCTTT
NA	TRBV10-3	TRBJ1-1	NA	CAIIVGTGQMNTEAFF	TGTGCCATCATCGTGGGTACGGGGCAGATGAACACTGAAGCTTTCTTT
TRBD1	TRBV4-1	TRBJ1-5	once	CASSQRDLQGISNQPQHF	TGCGCCAGCAGCCAACGGGACTTACAGGGGATCAGCAATCAGCCCCAGCATTTT
NA	TRBV11-3	TRBJ2-1	many	CASTSKRESSNEQFF	TGTGCCAGCACCTCCAAACGGGAGAGCTCCAATGAGCAGTTCTTC
NA	TRBV15	TRBJ2-5	many	CATSRDLFREETQYF	TGTGCCACCAGCAGAGATCTTTTCCGAGAAGAGACCCAGTACTTC
NA	TRBV2	TRBJ2-5	NA	CASSEDSGFGETQYF	TGTGCCAGCAGTGAGGACAGTGGGTTTGGAGAGACCCAGTACTTC
NA	TRBV7-5	TRBJ2-2	NA	CISVPEARGCGRRNTGELFF	NA
NA	TRBV7-3	TRBJ2-5	once	CASSLNGGGYQETQYF	TGTGCCAGCAGCTTAAATGGTGGCGGGTACCAAGAGACCCAGTACTTC
NA	TRBV24-1	TRBJ2-7	many	CATSPGGSYEQYF	TGTGCCACCAGCCCTGGGGGCTCCTACGAGCAGTACTTC
NA	TRBV2	TRBJ1-2	NA	CASRAIGGAQGYTF	TGTGCCAGCAGAGCGATAGGGGGGGCGCAGGGCTACACCTTC
NA	TRBV7-8	TRBJ2-3	NA	CASSLGSLGLTDTQYF	TGTGCCAGCAGCTTAGGCAGCCTTGGCCTCACAGATACGCAGTATTTT
NA	TRBV2	TRBJ1-2	NA	CASSVPGSHGYTF	TGTGCCAGCAGTGTTCCGGGAAGTCATGGCTACACCTTC
NA	TRBV18	TRBJ2-7	few	CASSPVQPFGGSQYF	TGTGCCAGCTCACCAGTTCAGCCCTTCGGGGGTTCGCAGTACTTC
NA	TRBV5-1	TRBJ2-3	many	CASSFTAGYTDTQYF	TGCGCCAGCAGCTTTACGGCGGGCTACACAGATACGCAGTATTTT
TRBD2	TRBV5-1	TRBJ2-3	many	CASSTGLAGSTDTQYF	TGCGCCAGCAGCACGGGACTAGCGGGCAGCACAGATACGCAGTATTTT